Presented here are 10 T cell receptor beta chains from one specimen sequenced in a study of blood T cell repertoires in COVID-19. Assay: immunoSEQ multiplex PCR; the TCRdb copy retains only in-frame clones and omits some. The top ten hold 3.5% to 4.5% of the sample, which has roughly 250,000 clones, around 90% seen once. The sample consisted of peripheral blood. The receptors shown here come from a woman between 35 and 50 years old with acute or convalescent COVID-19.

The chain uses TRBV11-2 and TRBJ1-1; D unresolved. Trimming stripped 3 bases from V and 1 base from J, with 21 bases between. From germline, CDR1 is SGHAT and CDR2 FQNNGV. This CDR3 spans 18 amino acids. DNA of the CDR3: TGTGCCAGCAGCTTTCACCTCAACCACCCCCGGGGGAACACTGAAGCTTTCTTT. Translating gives CASSFHLNHPRGNTEAFF.

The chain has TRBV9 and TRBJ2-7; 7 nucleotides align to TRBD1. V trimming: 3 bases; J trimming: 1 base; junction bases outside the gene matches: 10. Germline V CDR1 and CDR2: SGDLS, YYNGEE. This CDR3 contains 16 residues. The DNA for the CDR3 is TGTGCCAGCAGCGGAGGGGACAGCCTTAGGTCCTACGAGCAGTACGTC. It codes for CASSGGDSLRSYEQYV.

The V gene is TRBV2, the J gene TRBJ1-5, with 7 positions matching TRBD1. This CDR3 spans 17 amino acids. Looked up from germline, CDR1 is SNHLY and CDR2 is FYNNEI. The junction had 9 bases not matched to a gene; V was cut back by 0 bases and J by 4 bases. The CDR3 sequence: CASSEARQGLWNQPQHF. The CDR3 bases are TGTGCCAGCAGTGAAGCTCGACAGGGCCTATGGAATCAGCCCCAGCATTTT.

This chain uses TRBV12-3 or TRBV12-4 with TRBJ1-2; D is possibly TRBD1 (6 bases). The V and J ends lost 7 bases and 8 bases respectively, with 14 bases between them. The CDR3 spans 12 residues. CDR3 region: CASNTGHWGYTF. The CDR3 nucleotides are TGTGCCAGCAACACAGGGCACTGGGGCTACACCTTC.

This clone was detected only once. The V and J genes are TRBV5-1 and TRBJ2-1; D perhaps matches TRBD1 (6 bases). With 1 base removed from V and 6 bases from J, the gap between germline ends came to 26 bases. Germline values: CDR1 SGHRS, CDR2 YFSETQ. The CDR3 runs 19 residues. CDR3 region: CASSLITGTSLALSNEQFF. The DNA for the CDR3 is TGCGCCAGCAGCTTGATTACAGGGACATCGCTTGCCTTGAGCAATGAGCAGTTCTTC. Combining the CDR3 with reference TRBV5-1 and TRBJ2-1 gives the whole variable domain KAGVTQTPRYLIKTRGQQVTLSCSPISGHRSVSWYQQTPGQGLQFLFEYFSETQRNKGNFPGRFSGRQFSNSRSEMNVSTLELGDSALYLCASSLITGTSLALSNEQFFGPGTRLTVL.

CDR3: CATSDGGSSNQPQHF. The DNA of the CDR3 is TGTGCCACCAGTGATGGGGGGTCGAGCAATCAGCCCCAGCATTTT. The chain recombines TRBV24-1 with TRBJ1-5; D possibly corresponds to TRBD1 (5 bases). CDR3 length: 15 residues. V lost 3 bases to trimming and J lost 1 base, with 9 bases between them. CDR1 is KGHDR, CDR2 SFDVKD, per germline.

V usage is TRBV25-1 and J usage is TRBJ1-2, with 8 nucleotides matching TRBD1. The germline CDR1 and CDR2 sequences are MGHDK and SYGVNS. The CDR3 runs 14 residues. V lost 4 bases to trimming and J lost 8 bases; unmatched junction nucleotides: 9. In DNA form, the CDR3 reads TGTGCCAGCAGTGCAGACAGGGGCCTCCTAGGCTACACCTTC. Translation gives CASSADRGLLGYTF.

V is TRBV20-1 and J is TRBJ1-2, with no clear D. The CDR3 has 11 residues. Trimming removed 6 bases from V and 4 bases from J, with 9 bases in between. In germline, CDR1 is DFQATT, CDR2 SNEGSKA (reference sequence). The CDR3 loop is CSAPRSYGYTF. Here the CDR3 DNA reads TGCAGTGCCCCTAGGTCCTATGGCTACACCTTC.

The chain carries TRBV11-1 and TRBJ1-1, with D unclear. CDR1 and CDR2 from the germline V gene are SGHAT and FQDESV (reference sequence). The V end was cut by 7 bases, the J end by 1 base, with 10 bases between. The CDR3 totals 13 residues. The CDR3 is CASTQTGNTEAFF. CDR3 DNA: TGTGCCAGCACCCAGACTGGGAACACTGAAGCTTTCTTT.

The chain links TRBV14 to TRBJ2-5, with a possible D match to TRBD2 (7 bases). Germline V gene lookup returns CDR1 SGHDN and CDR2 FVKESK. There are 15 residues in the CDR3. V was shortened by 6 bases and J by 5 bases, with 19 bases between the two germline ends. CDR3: CASRLNGGPRETQYF. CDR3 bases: TGTGCCAGCAGGCTAAACGGGGGGCCCCGGGAGACCCAGTACTTC.